This entry describes one TCR beta chain. What it recognizes is unknown. The sample originates from a study of CD8+CD57+ T cells in acquired aplastic anemia. Findings and limits, study-wide: Common to patients and controls were roughly 30 CD8+ CDR3 sequences.

Using genomic DNA as the template, TCR beta VDJ and CDR3 profiling was carried out. TCRdb analysed the reads with MiXCR anew, one entry per CDR3 protein. The sample contains hundreds of thousands of distinct CDR3 sequences, under 40% of which appear only once. The germline V gene has CDR1 SNHLY and CDR2 FYNNEI. The V end was cut by 5 bases, the J end by 6 bases, with 17 bases between. The CDR3 is 14 residues long. All patients picked for sequencing had shown, by flow cytometry, an expansion of CD8+CD57+ cells. Blood came from patients not yet given any therapy. The sequence was collected from a human donor with aplastic anemia. The sample taken for sequencing was sorted CD4+, CD8+, or CD8+CD57+ T cells (not recorded which) from PBMCs. The chain joins TRBV2 to TRBJ2-7, with D maybe TRBD1 (6 bases). CDR3 sequence reads: CASSYVHTGSEQYF. In DNA form, the CDR3 reads TGTGCCAGCAGTTACGTTCATACAGGGTCCGAGCAGTACTTC. The whole variable domain, filled in from reference TRBV2 and TRBJ2-7, reads EPEVTQTPSHQVTQMGQEVILRCVPISNHLYFYWYRQILGQKVEFLVSFYNNEISEKSEIFDDQFSVERPDGSNFTLKIRSTKLEDSAMYFCASSYVHTGSEQYFGPGTRLTVT.